This T cell receptor (beta chain) was recorded in a study of identical twins. Study results and caveats: For out-of-frame beta sequences, excess twin sharing was weaker.

Healthy Caucasians provided all donations. Each cDNA held unique molecular identifiers, and template switching gave it a universal primer site. TCRdb fed the 5' RACE reads into MiXCR, producing one record per CDR3 protein. The table shows about 430,000 distinct CDR3 sequences, with around 18% occurring only once. The table lists this clonotype with a few counts. Antigen unknown. V lost 4 bases and J 8 bases, leaving 9 bases between the germline ends. This CDR3 comprises 12 residues. In germline, CDR1 is MNHNS, CDR2 SASEGT. This TCR came from a man between 50 and 59 years old in good health. Sample: naive T cells sorted from blood. The V gene is TRBV6-1, the J gene TRBJ2-1; D not resolved. The CDR3 DNA follows: TGTGCCAGCAGTGCTGGTCTCGATGAGCAGTTCTTC. It codes for CASSAGLDEQFF.